One sample yielded the 11 T cell receptor beta chains listed below, sequenced in a study of blood T cells in healthy people across ages. A sample-barcoded 5' primer and a J-beta primer mix were used in a second PCR of roughly 6 to 11 cycles. Via MiXCR, TCRdb re-called the 5' RACE reads, giving one row per CDR3 protein. The table lists 1.8 million or so distinct CDR3 sequences, 30% to 40% of them singletons. The sequenced sample consisted of blood. The receptors here all came from a human donor in good health.

A few counts support this clonotype. The chain joins TRBV5-1 to TRBJ2-3; D might be TRBD2 (5 bases). The CDR3 sequence is 15 residues long. Trimming removed 5 bases from V and 2 bases from J, with 15 bases in between. CDR1 is SGHRS and CDR2 is YFSETQ in the germline V gene. The CDR3 sequence: CASSPHSRDTDTQYF. CDR3 DNA: TGCGCCAGCAGTCCCCATAGCCGGGACACAGATACGCAGTATTTT. Using reference TRBV5-1 and TRBJ2-3 for the parts outside the CDR3, the full variable domain is KAGVTQTPRYLIKTRGQQVTLSCSPISGHRSVSWYQQTPGQGLQFLFEYFSETQRNKGNFPGRFSGRQFSNSRSEMNVSTLELGDSALYLCASSPHSRDTDTQYFGPGTRLTVL.

This clonotype occurred many times. The rearrangement uses TRBV7-2 and TRBJ1-2; the D is unclear. This CDR3 is built from 12 residues. CDR1 is SGHTA and CDR2 is FQGNSA in the germline V gene. The ends were cut back, 5 bases at V and 4 bases at J, with 8 bases in the middle. This CDR3 reads CASSPSSYGYTF. The CDR3 DNA is TGTGCCAGCAGCCCTTCGAGCTATGGCTACACCTTC.

On this clonotype: At one of its ends the junction is not consistent with the germline gene, which may arise from a read error. The chain combines TRBV7-2 with TRBJ1-2; a possible D gene is TRBD1 (5 bases). The CDR3 contains 14 residues. Germline V gives CDR1 SGHTA, CDR2 FQGNSA. The CDR3 loop is CASNLEGTKAGYTF. The CDR3 region has the DNA TGTGCCAGCAACTTAGAGGGGACGAAGGCGGGCTACACCTTC.

This chain joins TRBV7-9 and TRBJ2-2, with D perhaps given as TRBD1 or TRBD2 (5 bases each). The V end lost 1 base, the J end lost 0 bases, and 12 bases lay between the germline ends. This CDR3 is built from 17 residues. The V gene's germline CDR1 is SEHNR and CDR2 FQNEAQ (reference sequence). The CDR3 region has the DNA TGTGCCAGCAGCTTAGGTGGCAGGGACGCGAACACCGGGGAGCTGTTTTTT. Translation: CASSLGGRDANTGELFF.

The rearrangement joins TRBV6-1 to TRBJ2-5, with 7 bases matching TRBD1. TRBJ2-7 explains the end of the DNA better; the J call may be wrong. This CDR3 contains 13 residues. Germline V gives CDR1 MNHNS, CDR2 SASEGT. CDR3 coding DNA: TGTGCCAGCAGCTACGGACAGGCCAACGAGCAGTACTTC. Encoded protein: CASSYGQANEQYF.

The genes are TRBV6-5 and TRBJ2-7; D might be TRBD2 (5 bases). Trimming removed 11 bases from V and 2 bases from J, with 22 bases in between. Looked up from germline, CDR1 is MNHEY and CDR2 is SVGAGI. There are 15 residues in the CDR3. CDR3 loop: CASGLGLSGTYEQYF. The DNA for the CDR3 is TGTGCCTCGGGGTTGGGTTTGTCTGGGACCTACGAGCAGTACTTC.

The chain uses TRBV20-1 and TRBJ1-1; 8 bases fit TRBD1. CDR1 is DFQATT, CDR2 SNEGSKA, per germline (reference sequence). V lost 4 bases to trimming and J lost 5 bases; unmatched junction nucleotides: 18. The CDR3 is 17 amino acids. In nucleotides, the CDR3 is TGCAGTGCTACCTCTTCAAGCCCCGGGACAGGAGAAACTGAAGCTTTCTTT. It encodes CSATSSSPGTGETEAFF.

Worth noting for this clonotype: At one of its ends the junction is not consistent with the germline gene, which may arise from a read error. This sequence joins TRBV5-1 and TRBJ2-1; 8 nucleotides match TRBD2. CDR1 is SGHRS and CDR2 is YFSETQ in the germline V gene. CDR3 length equals 17 residues. CDR3 nucleotides: TGCGCCAGTTTCGCAGGGAGCGGGGGTGATATCTACAATGAGCAGGTCTTC. Translating gives CASFAGSGGDIYNEQVF.

The gene calls are TRBV2 and TRBJ2-4, with 10 positions matching TRBD2. The CDR3 runs 16 residues. The germline gives CDR1 SNHLY, CDR2 FYNNEI. V gave up 5 bases and J gave up 0 bases; unmatched junction bases: 4. CDR3 residues: CASSLAGELAKNIQYF. CDR3 sequence (DNA): TGTGCCAGCAGTCTAGCGGGGGAGCTAGCCAAAAACATTCAGTACTTC.

This clonotype was counted at least ten times. The rearrangement joins TRBV7-3 to TRBJ2-5, with D possibly being TRBD1 (7 bases). V was cut by 1 base and J by 2 bases, with 11 bases left in between. Germline CDR1 is SGHTA and CDR2 is FQGTGA. The CDR3 spans 15 residues. CDR3 coding DNA: TGTGCCAGCAGCTTAATTTCAGGGGGGCAAGAGACCCAGTACTTC. It encodes CASSLISGGQETQYF.

The genes are TRBV7-3 and TRBJ2-1; 12 bases fit TRBD1. The ends lost 5 bases at V and 9 bases at J; junction bases unmatched: 2. The CDR3 is 13 residues long. Germline CDR1 and CDR2: SGHTA and FQGTGA. The CDR3 region has the DNA TGTGCCAGCAGCCCGGGACAGGGGGCTGAGCAGTTCTTC. Its protein product is CASSPGQGAEQFF.